This T cell receptor beta chain was identified in a study of glioma-infiltrating T cells (dated by TCRdb to the mid-2010s). Context from the whole study: Sequencing of TCR alpha- and beta-chain repertoires was performed on glioma tissue, on non-neoplastic brain tissue, and on matched peripheral blood mononuclear cells. To gauge divergence between tissue and blood T-cell populations, every tissue-infiltrating repertoire was compared against the peripheral blood repertoire from the same patient. Three low-grade glioma patients, roughly eight primary glioblastoma patients, and three non-glioma patients who contributed non-neoplastic brain tissue made up the paired cohort.

TCR alpha and beta CDR3 regions were amplified with the iRepertoire nested amplicon-rescue multiplex PCR (arm-PCR) platform from RNA. For one-step reverse transcription and amplification, about 100-450 ng of tissue mRNA or PBMC total RNA was used as input. After bead purification, a secondary multiplex PCR added Illumina adapters, and libraries were gel-purified between 200 and 400 bp. Libraries carried internal 6-nucleotide barcodes used for demultiplexing. Sequencing of the libraries was done on an Illumina MiSeq using 2x220 or 2x250 nucleotide paired-end reads. Per the authors' processing: Paired reads were merged with FLASH 1.2.11 and aligned to the GRCh37 human genome with BWA-MEM before extracting TRA and TRB reads. For V and J assignment, an IMGT-derived reference of cassette sequences and CDR3 motifs that included pseudogenes was used. Reads were translated in three frames, and productive CDR3s were defined by a C…FGXG motif without stop codons. Clonotypes were defined as unique combinations of V-J cassette pair and CDR3 amino acid sequence. Reads were filtered by Hamming distance, with the threshold set by the sequence error rate of each sample in mapped regions. The public reads were reprocessed in TCRdb via fastp at Q25 and MiXCR, keeping in-frame beta chains. Entries are consolidated by CDR3 protein sequence, retaining the most common genes and DNA. What appears here as the V and J calls and clone size reflects TCRdb's work, not the paper's. This sample holds approximately 100,000 distinct CDR3 sequences; around 28% were observed only once. The top ten hold 44% of the sample.

Based on the germline V gene, the CDR1 and CDR2 sequences are MDHEN and SYDVKM. Counted from cysteine to phenylalanine, this CDR3 has 14 amino acids. Only the CDR3 portion is preserved as DNA: 42 bases, with reading frame beginning at the first base. The junction shows trimming of 6 bases on V and 5 bases on J, and the gene matches do not reach 9 bases of it. This clonotype showed up just a few times. The target of this receptor is not known. Base quality data are lacking; no much larger clone is found one base away. Overall study outcomes, separate from this receptor: Group comparisons were based on small numbers of patients: three non-neoplastic, three low-grade glioma and several glioblastoma patients. Only a very small number of CDR3 sequences turned up in both tissue and blood, a result put down to high CDR3 diversity combined with limited sampling. In non-neoplastic patients, VJ-independent divergence between tissue and blood fell below expectation, whereas in all gliomas, and especially in low-grade gliomas, the divergence rose above expectation.

In this chain, TRBV28 is recombined with TRBJ2-7; TRBD2 matches 8 bases in the middle. The clonotype comes from a human donor with low-grade glioma or glioblastoma, undergoing nonglioma brain surgery, or in good health (not recorded which). The sample was glioma tissue, nonneoplastic brain tissue, or PBMCs (not recorded which). The bases are TGTGCCAGCAGCCCGGGGGGGCCTCCCAACGAGCAGTACTTC. It encodes CASSPGGPPNEQYF.